This TCR beta chain derives from a study of T-cell reconstitution after alpha-beta-depleted transplantation in children. V was clipped by 7 bases and J by 5 bases, with 9 bases between them. The CDR3 runs to 12 residues. The V gene's germline CDR1 is MNHEY and CDR2 SVGEGT. Preparation of the TCRbeta library was carried out with unique molecular identifiers. Each CDR3 protein gets one entry after TCRdb re-called the PCR reads with MiXCR. The sample shows 500,000 to 600,000 distinct CDR3 sequences, around a third of them seen only once. This TCR came from a human donor who donated a stem cell graft to a child with aplastic anemia. The sequences come from PBMCs from the stem cell graft donor, collected from the stem cell graft. The chain combines TRBV6-2 or TRBV6-3 with TRBJ2-1; D gene uncertain. This chain's CDR3 is CASNRQNNEQFF. The CDR3 coding sequence is TGTGCCAGCAATCGACAAAACAATGAGCAGTTCTTC.